The clone carrying this TCR beta chain was found many times. Its target is unknown. This sample stems from a study of T cell repertoires in cytomegalovirus infection. Points from the study as a whole: CMV carriers with the relevant HLA were identified by cumulative public TCR beta family frequency. Dominating the ex vivo response were HLA-C-restricted CMV-specific TCR beta clonotypes.

Each CDR3 protein gets one entry after TCRdb re-called the reads with MiXCR. This sample has around 210,000 distinct CDR3 sequences, with about 5.9% found just once. This CDR3 comprises 15 residues. Trimming left V 4 bases short and J 1 base short, with 13 bases between. This chain connects TRBV12-3 or TRBV12-4 to TRBJ1-1; D remains ambiguous. Sequenced material: PBMCs. This receptor was obtained from a human donor in good health (CMV status not recorded). Some clones in this sample may be carry-over from other donors' samples. The CDR3 is CASSYRGVRNTEAFF. CDR3 nucleotides: TGTGCCAGCAGTTACCGCGGGGTTCGGAACACTGAAGCTTTCTTT.